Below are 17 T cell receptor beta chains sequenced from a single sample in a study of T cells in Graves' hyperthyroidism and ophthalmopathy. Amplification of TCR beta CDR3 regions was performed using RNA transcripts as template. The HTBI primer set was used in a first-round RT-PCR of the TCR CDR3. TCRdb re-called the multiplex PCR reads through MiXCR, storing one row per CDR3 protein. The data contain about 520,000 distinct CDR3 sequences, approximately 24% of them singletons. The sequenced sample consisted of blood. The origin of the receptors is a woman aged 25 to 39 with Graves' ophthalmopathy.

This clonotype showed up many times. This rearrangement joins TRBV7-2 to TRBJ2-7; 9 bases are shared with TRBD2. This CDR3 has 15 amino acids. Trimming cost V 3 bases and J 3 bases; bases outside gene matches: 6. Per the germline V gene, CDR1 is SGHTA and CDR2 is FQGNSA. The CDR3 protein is CASSLASGVLYEQYF. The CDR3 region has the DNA TGTGCCAGCAGCTTGGCTAGCGGGGTACTCTACGAGCAGTACTTC. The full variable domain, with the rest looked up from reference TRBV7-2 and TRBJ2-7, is GAGVSQSPSNKVTEKGKDVELRCDPISGHTALYWYRQSLGQGLEFLIYFQGNSAPDKSGLPSDRFSAERTGGSVSTLTIQRTQQEDSAVYLCASSLASGVLYEQYFGPGTRLTVT.

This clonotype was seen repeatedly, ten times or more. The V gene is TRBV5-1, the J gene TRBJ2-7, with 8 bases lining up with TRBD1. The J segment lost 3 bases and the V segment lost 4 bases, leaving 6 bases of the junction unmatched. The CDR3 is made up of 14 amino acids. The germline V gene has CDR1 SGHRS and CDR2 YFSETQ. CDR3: CASSPSDRVYEQYF. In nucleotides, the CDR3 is TGCGCCAGCAGCCCCTCGGACAGGGTCTACGAGCAGTACTTC.

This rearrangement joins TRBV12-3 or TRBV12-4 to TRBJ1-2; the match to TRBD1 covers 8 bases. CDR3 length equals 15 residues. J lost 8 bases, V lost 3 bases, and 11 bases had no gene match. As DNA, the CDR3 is TGTGCCAGCAGTTTTGGGACAGGACGCGCTGACGGCTACACCTTC. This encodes CASSFGTGRADGYTF.

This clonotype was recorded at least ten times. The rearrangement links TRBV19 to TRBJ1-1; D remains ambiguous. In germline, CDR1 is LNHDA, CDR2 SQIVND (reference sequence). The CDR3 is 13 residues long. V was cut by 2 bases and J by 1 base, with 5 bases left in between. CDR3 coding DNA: TGTGCCAGTAGTATAACCCAGAACACTGAAGCTTTCTTT. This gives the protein CASSITQNTEAFF.

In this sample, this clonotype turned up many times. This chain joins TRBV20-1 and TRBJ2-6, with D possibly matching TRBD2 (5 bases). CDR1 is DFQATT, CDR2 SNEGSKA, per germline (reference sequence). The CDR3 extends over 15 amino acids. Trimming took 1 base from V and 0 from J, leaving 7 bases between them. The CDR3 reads CSARALGSGANVLTF. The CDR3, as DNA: TGCAGTGCTAGAGCACTAGGCTCTGGGGCCAACGTCCTGACTTTC.

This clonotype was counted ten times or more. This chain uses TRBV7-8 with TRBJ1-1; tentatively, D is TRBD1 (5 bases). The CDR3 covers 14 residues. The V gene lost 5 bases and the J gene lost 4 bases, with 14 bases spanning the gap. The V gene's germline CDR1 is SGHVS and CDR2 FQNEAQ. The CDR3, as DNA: TGTGCCAGCAGCCCACAAAGCAGGGCCACTGAAGCTTTCTTT. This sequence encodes CASSPQSRATEAFF.

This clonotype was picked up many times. The CDR3 spells CASSLEVSLPYEQYF. The CDR3, as DNA: TGTGCCAGCAGTTTAGAGGTCAGTTTACCCTACGAGCAGTACTTC. The chain combines TRBV12-3 or TRBV12-4 with TRBJ2-7; no firm D call. The CDR3 consists of 15 residues. The V and J ends lost 1 base and 2 bases respectively, with 12 bases between them.

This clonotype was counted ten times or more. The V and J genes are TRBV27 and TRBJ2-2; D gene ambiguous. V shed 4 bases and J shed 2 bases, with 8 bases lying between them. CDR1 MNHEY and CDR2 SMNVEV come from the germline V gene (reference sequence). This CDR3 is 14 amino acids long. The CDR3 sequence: CASSSPPNTGELFF. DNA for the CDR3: TGTGCCAGCAGTTCCCCCCCCAACACCGGGGAGCTGTTTTTT.

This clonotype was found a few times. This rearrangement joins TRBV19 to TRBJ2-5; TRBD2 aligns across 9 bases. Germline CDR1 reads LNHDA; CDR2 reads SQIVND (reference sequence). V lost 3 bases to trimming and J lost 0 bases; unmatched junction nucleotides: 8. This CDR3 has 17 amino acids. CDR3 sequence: CASSIGTSLSYQETQYF. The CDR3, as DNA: TGTGCCAGTAGTATCGGGACTAGCCTTTCGTACCAAGAGACCCAGTACTTC.

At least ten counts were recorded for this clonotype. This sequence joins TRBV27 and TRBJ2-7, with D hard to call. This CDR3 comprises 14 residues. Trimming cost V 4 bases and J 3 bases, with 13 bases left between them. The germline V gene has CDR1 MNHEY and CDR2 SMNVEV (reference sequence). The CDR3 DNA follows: TGTGCCAGCAGTTCCTCGGACGCGATCTACGAGCAGTACTTC. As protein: CASSSSDAIYEQYF.

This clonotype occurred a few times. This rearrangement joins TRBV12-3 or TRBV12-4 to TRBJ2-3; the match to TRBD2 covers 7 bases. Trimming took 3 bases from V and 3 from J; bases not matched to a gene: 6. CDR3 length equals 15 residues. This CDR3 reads CASSFRGVETDTQYF. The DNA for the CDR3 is TGTGCCAGCAGTTTTCGGGGGGTTGAAACAGATACGCAGTATTTT.

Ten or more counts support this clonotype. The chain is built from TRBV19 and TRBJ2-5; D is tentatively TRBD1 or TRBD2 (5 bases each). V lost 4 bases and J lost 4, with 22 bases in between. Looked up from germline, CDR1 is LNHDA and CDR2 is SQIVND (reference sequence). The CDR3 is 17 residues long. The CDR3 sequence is CASSRAGAPNQGETQYF. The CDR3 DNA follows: TGTGCCAGTAGTAGAGCCGGGGCTCCCAACCAAGGAGAGACCCAGTACTTC.

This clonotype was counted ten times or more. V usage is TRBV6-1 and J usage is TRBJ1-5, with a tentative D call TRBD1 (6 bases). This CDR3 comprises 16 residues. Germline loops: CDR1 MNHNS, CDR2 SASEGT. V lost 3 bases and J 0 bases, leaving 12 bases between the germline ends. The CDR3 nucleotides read TGTGCCAGCAGTGAGTGGACAGACAATAGCAATCAGCCCCAGCATTTT. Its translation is CASSEWTDNSNQPQHF.

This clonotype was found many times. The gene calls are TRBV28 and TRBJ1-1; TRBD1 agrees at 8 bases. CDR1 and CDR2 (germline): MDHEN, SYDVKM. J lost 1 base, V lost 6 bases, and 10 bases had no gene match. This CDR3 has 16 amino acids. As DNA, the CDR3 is TGTGCCAGCAGACAACCTAGAACAGGGGGGAACACTGAAGCTTTCTTT. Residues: CASRQPRTGGNTEAFF.

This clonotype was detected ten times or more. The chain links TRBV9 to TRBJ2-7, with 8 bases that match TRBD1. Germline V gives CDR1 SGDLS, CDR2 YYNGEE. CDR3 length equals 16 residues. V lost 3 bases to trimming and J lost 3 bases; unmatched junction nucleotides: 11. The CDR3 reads CASSAFSGTGDYEQYF. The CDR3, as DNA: TGTGCCAGCAGCGCGTTTTCCGGGACAGGTGACTACGAGCAGTACTTC.

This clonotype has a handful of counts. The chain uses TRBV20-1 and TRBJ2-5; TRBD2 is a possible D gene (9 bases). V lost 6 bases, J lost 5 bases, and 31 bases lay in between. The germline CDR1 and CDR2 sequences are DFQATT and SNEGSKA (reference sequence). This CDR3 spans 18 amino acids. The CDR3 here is CSATDRGLAGRITETQYF. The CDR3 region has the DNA TGCAGTGCCACCGACAGGGGTCTAGCGGGAAGGATAACGGAGACCCAGTACTTC.

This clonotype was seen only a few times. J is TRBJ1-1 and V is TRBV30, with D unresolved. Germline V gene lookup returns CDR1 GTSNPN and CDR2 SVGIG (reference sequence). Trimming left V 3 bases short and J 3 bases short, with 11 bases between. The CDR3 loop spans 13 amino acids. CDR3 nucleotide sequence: TGTGCCTGGAGAAGACCGGCGGACACTGAAGCTTTCTTT. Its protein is CAWRRPADTEAFF.